These 26 T cell receptor beta chains were all obtained from the same sample, sequenced in a study of shared clonotypes between healthy human individuals (dated by TCRdb to 2018 to 2021). Library preparation was by the immunoSEQ multiplex PCR assay. The clones in this table, taken by TCRdb from immuneACCESS, are in-frame only. Not every clone is retained; where verified, under half of the shortfall comes from an unresolved V gene, and the cause of the rest is unknown. The sample table records millions of clones; around 93% of these occur just once. The ten largest clones take up approximately 1.7% of the sample. CD8 naive samples were obtained by positive selection for CCR7 among CD45RO-negative cells, yielding a CD45RA+CCR7+ population from which TemRA cells were excluded. Specimen: naive CD8+ T cells from PBMCs. The sample's cell subset or site label is to be understood as: CD45RA+CCR7+. Receptors originate from a man aged 18 to 29 in good health. Some clones in this sample may be carry-over from other donors' samples.

The chain carries TRBV29-1 and TRBJ2-3, with 7 bases identical to TRBD1. J gave up 0 bases and V 5 bases, and 8 bases lay outside the gene matches. Per germline, CDR1 SQVTM and CDR2 ANQGSEA. The CDR3 is made up of 15 amino acids. CDR3 coding DNA: TGCAGCGTTAGAGACAGGGTGGCTAGCACAGATACGCAGTATTTT. Translated: CSVRDRVASTDTQYF.

Worth noting for this clone: In the same sample, other DNA sequences code for this CDR3. The V gene is TRBV19, the J gene TRBJ1-1; D is unclear. This CDR3 is built from 14 residues. Trimming left V 3 bases short and J 0 bases short, with 8 bases between. Germline V gene sequence: CDR1 LNHDA, CDR2 SQIVND (reference sequence). CDR3 coding DNA: TGTGCCAGTAGTATTGGAGGGATGAACACTGAAGCTTTCTTT. Amino acids: CASSIGGMNTEAFF. The complete variable domain, with remaining parts taken from reference TRBV19 and TRBJ1-1, reads DGGITQSPKYLFRKEGQNVTLSCEQNLNHDAMYWYRQDPGQGLRLIYYSQIVNDFQKGDIAEGYSVSREKKESFPLTVTSAQKNPTAFYLCASSIGGMNTEAFFGQGTRLTVV.

In regard to this clone: This sample also contains other DNA sequences that code for the same CDR3. The chain carries TRBV11-2 and TRBJ2-7; no clear D gene. The germline gives CDR1 SGHAT, CDR2 FQNNGV. The CDR3 contains 12 residues. Trimming cost V 5 bases and J 4 bases, with 9 bases left between them. The CDR3: CASSPGWYEQYF. The CDR3 DNA sequence: TGTGCCAGCAGCCCGGGTTGGTACGAGCAGTACTTC.

This clone was found once. The chain couples TRBV6-5 to TRBJ1-3; D uncertain. Trimming left V 0 bases short and J 0 bases short, with 6 bases between. Germline V gives CDR1 MNHEY, CDR2 SVGAGI. The CDR3 has 15 residues. The CDR3 protein is CASSYSGRSGNTIYF. In nucleotides, the CDR3 is TGTGCCAGCAGTTACTCCGGGCGCTCTGGAAACACCATATATTTT.

The chain is built from TRBV5-1 and TRBJ1-4; D not certain. Between the trimmed V and J ends, which lost 4 bases and 4 bases, there was a span of 17 bases. Germline-derived CDR1 and CDR2 are SGHRS and YFSETQ. CDR3 length: 16 residues. The CDR3 protein is CASSDGVRESNEKLFF. The CDR3 DNA reads as TGCGCCAGCAGCGACGGGGTGCGGGAGAGTAATGAAAAACTGTTTTTT.

V gene TRBV7-3 combines with J gene TRBJ2-1; 12 bases are shared with TRBD2. V trimming: 5 bases; J trimming: 4 bases; junction bases outside the gene matches: 9. From germline, CDR1 is SGHTA and CDR2 FQGTGA. The CDR3 spans 17 residues. The CDR3 DNA follows: TGTGCCAGCAGCCCCGGGACTAGCGGGTTATTTTACAATGAGCAGTTCTTC. Its protein product is CASSPGTSGLFYNEQFF.

This clone appeared once. The chain joins TRBV27 to TRBJ2-2; the match to TRBD2 covers 10 bases. CDR1 and CDR2 from the germline V gene are MNHEY and SMNVEV (reference sequence). This CDR3 spans 15 amino acids. The J segment lost 1 base and the V segment lost 7 bases, leaving 3 bases of the junction unmatched. CDR3 region: CASMRTSGNTGELFF. The CDR3 DNA reads as TGTGCCAGCATGAGGACTAGCGGGAACACCGGGGAGCTGTTTTTT.

The chain links TRBV27 to TRBJ2-7, with 7 bases matching TRBD2. The J segment lost 6 bases and the V segment lost 5 bases, leaving 10 bases of the junction unmatched. CDR1 and CDR2 (germline): MNHEY, SMNVEV (reference sequence). The CDR3 has 14 residues. CDR3 loop: CASSPMGGDREQYF. The DNA of the CDR3 is TGTGCCAGCAGTCCCATGGGGGGGGATCGCGAGCAGTACTTC.

There are a few counts of this clone. The V gene is TRBV9, the J gene TRBJ1-1, with D hard to call. The germline V and J ends were trimmed by 0 bases and 1 base, with 7 bases remaining between them. This CDR3 has 14 amino acids. CDR1 is SGDLS and CDR2 is YYNGEE in the germline V gene. In DNA, the CDR3 is TGTGCCAGCAGCGTAGTTACGGGGAACACTGAAGCTTTCTTT. Protein: CASSVVTGNTEAFF.

The V call is TRBV7-9, the J call TRBJ2-1, with 7 positions matching TRBD2. Germline V lookup: CDR1 SEHNR, CDR2 FQNEAQ (reference sequence). The CDR3 totals 15 residues. With 5 bases clipped from V and 1 base from J, the junction kept 5 bases outside the gene matches. In DNA, the CDR3 is TGTGCCAGCAGCCCGACTAGCACTTCCTACAATGAGCAGTTCTTC. It is translated as CASSPTSTSYNEQFF.

The chain is built from TRBV19 and TRBJ1-1, with 7 bases fitting TRBD1. Per germline, CDR1 LNHDA and CDR2 SQIVND (reference sequence). With 3 bases clipped from V and 13 bases from J, the junction kept 20 bases outside the gene matches. CDR3 length: 16 residues. The CDR3 sequence: CASSMGRDRAGDGGFF. DNA for the CDR3: TGTGCCAGTAGTATGGGCCGGGACAGAGCGGGAGATGGAGGTTTCTTT.

The chain links TRBV5-5 to TRBJ1-1; 8 bases are a match to TRBD1. V lost 1 base to trimming and J lost 3 bases; unmatched junction nucleotides: 5. Germline V gene lookup returns CDR1 SGHKS and CDR2 YYEKEE (reference sequence). The CDR3 loop spans 15 amino acids. DNA for the CDR3: TGTGCCAGCAGCTTGCTTCAGGGGGCGTACACTGAAGCTTTCTTT. It encodes CASSLLQGAYTEAFF.

V is TRBV7-9 and J is TRBJ2-7; TRBD1 aligns across 7 bases. The CDR3 extends over 17 amino acids. Germline CDR1 SEHNR, CDR2 FQNEAQ (reference sequence). The V gene end was trimmed by 4 bases and the J gene end by 7 bases; junction bases not matched to a gene: 19. For the CDR3, the DNA is TGTGCCAGCAGCTCGACCTCCGGGACAGAGACTCCGGGGGAGCAGTACTTC. Its translation is CASSSTSGTETPGEQYF.

The rearrangement links TRBV15 to TRBJ2-1; D possibly matches TRBD1 or TRBD2 (6 bases each). From germline, CDR1 is LNHNV and CDR2 YYDKDF (reference sequence). V was shortened by 5 bases and J by 0 bases, with 35 bases between the two germline ends. CDR3 length: 23 amino acids. The chain's CDR3 is CATSGFASGAEGESESSYNEQFF. In nucleotides, the CDR3 is TGTGCCACCAGCGGGTTTGCGTCGGGGGCCGAAGGGGAATCGGAAAGCTCCTACAATGAGCAGTTCTTC.

This chain connects TRBV7-9 to TRBJ2-7; D remains ambiguous. Germline-derived CDR1 and CDR2 are SEHNR and FQNEAQ (reference sequence). V gave up 5 bases and J gave up 2 bases, with 10 bases separating them. The CDR3 has 13 amino acids. The CDR3 DNA follows: TGTGCCAGCAGCACGCCCGAGCCCTACGAGCAGTACTTC. This sequence encodes CASSTPEPYEQYF.

A few counts support this clone. The rearrangement links TRBV25-1 to TRBJ1-2; possible D gene TRBD1, 5 bases. Looked up from germline, CDR1 is MGHDK and CDR2 is SYGVNS. There are 12 residues in the CDR3. V was shortened by 2 bases and J by 7 bases, with 8 bases between the two germline ends. The CDR3 here is CASSEQGTGYTF. The CDR3 DNA reads TGTGCCAGCAGTGAACAAGGGACTGGCTACACCTTC.

A few counts support this clone. This chain connects TRBV5-4 to TRBJ2-7; 8 bases agree with TRBD2. The J segment lost 2 bases and the V segment lost 6 bases, leaving 7 bases of the junction unmatched. This CDR3 contains 14 residues. Germline V gene data show CDR1 as SGHNT and CDR2 as YYREEE (reference sequence). In DNA, the CDR3 is TGTGCCAGCAAACTGAGCGGGAGCGCCTACGAGCAGTACTTC. This translates into CASKLSGSAYEQYF.

The rearrangement uses TRBV28 and TRBJ1-1; 8 nucleotides align to TRBD1. Looked up from germline, CDR1 is MDHEN and CDR2 is SYDVKM. With V trimmed by 4 bases and J by 6 bases, 10 bases remained unmatched. The CDR3 sequence is 15 residues long. CDR3 nucleotide sequence: TGTGCCAGCAGTTCACACCGCAGGGGGCAACCTGAAGCTTTCTTT. Its translation is CASSSHRRGQPEAFF.

The chain links TRBV11-2 to TRBJ2-1, with 7 bases that match TRBD1. The CDR3 runs to 15 residues. The germline V gene has CDR1 SGHAT and CDR2 FQNNGV. The V segment lost 4 bases and the J segment 7 bases; nucleotides outside the gene matches: 10. The CDR3 sequence: CASSSRWDRVNEQFF. As DNA, the CDR3 is TGTGCCAGCAGCTCCCGCTGGGACAGAGTTAATGAGCAGTTCTTC.

The chain combines TRBV7-9 with TRBJ2-3; the match to TRBD2 covers 11 bases. Trimming at V came to 4 bases and at J to 2 bases, leaving 8 bases not matched to a gene. The CDR3 extends over 17 amino acids. Germline V gene data show CDR1 as SEHNR and CDR2 as FQNEAQ (reference sequence). The CDR3 here is CASSSGLAGAFTDTQYF. The DNA for the CDR3 is TGTGCCAGCAGCTCAGGACTAGCGGGTGCCTTCACAGATACGCAGTATTTT.

This chain links TRBV5-1 with TRBJ2-3; 9 bases align to TRBD2. The germline V gene encodes CDR1 SGHRS and CDR2 YFSETQ. This CDR3 has 17 residues. Trimming cost V 0 bases and J 2 bases; bases outside gene matches: 7. CDR3 nucleotides: TGCGCCAGCAGCTTGGCGTTAGCGGGAGTCAACACAGATACGCAGTATTTT. This translates into CASSLALAGVNTDTQYF.

Only one count was recorded for this clone. V and J are TRBV27 and TRBJ2-3; no clear D gene. Germline-derived CDR1 and CDR2 are MNHEY and SMNVEV (reference sequence). V lost 4 bases and J 5 bases, leaving 16 bases between the germline ends. The CDR3 length is 15 residues. CDR3 loop: CASSWRPPGEDTQYF. The DNA for the CDR3 is TGTGCCAGCAGTTGGCGACCACCTGGGGAAGATACGCAGTATTTT.

The chain employs TRBV30 and TRBJ2-7; 8 nucleotides line up with TRBD2. Germline lookup yields CDR1 GTSNPN and CDR2 SVGIG (reference sequence). There are 14 residues in the CDR3. J gave up 2 bases and V 3 bases, and 6 bases lay outside the gene matches. The CDR3 DNA reads TGTGCCTGGAGAAGTGCGGGAGGCCCCTACGAGCAGTACTTC. Its protein product is CAWRSAGGPYEQYF. The complete variable domain, with remaining parts taken from reference TRBV30 and TRBJ2-7, reads SQTIHQWPATLVQPVGSPLSLECTVEGTSNPNLYWYRQAAGRGLQLLFYSVGIGQISSEVPQNLSASRPQDRQFILSSKKLLLSDSGFYLCAWRSAGGPYEQYFGPGTRLTVT.

This sequence joins TRBV5-6 and TRBJ1-3, with D hard to call. CDR3 length: 18 amino acids. V was pared by 4 bases and J by 4 bases, with 24 bases between. Germline V lookup: CDR1 SGHDT, CDR2 YYEEEE. CDR3 amino acids: CASSSGLDAEGLGNTIYF. The CDR3 DNA is TGTGCCAGCAGCAGTGGCCTGGATGCTGAGGGCCTGGGAAACACCATATATTTT.

The rearrangement joins TRBV6-6 to TRBJ2-7, with D possibly TRBD1 on 6 matching bases. Trimming removed 7 bases from V and 7 bases from J, with 20 bases in between. Germline lookup yields CDR1 MNHNY and CDR2 SVGAGI (reference sequence). CDR3 length equals 14 residues. This chain's CDR3 is CASTQDRSMGEQYF. In DNA form, the CDR3 reads TGTGCCAGCACTCAAGACAGGTCCATGGGTGAGCAGTACTTC.

This sequence joins TRBV27 and TRBJ1-1, with D tentatively TRBD1 (5 bases). Germline-derived CDR1 and CDR2 are MNHEY and SMNVEV (reference sequence). Deletions cut 4 bases from V and 5 bases from J, with 8 bases between. This CDR3 is built from 12 residues. CDR3 coding DNA: TGTGCCAGCAGTTCTGAGGGGACTGAAGCTTTCTTT. This encodes CASSSEGTEAFF.